This entry lists 22 T cell receptor beta chains sequenced from one sample in a study of blood T cell repertoires in COVID-19. Assay: immunoSEQ multiplex PCR; the TCRdb copy retains only in-frame clones and omits some. The sample gives roughly 150,000 clones, 85% to 90% of which show up once; around 15% is in the top ten. The sample taken for sequencing was peripheral blood. Receptors were obtained from a man aged 18 to 30 with COVID-19, enrolled during active disease.

The chain joins TRBV30 to TRBJ1-5, with 7 bases aligning to TRBD1. CDR1 and CDR2 from the germline V gene are GTSNPN and SVGIG (reference sequence). This CDR3 has 14 amino acids. V gave up 2 bases and J gave up 2 bases; unmatched junction bases: 3. The CDR3 DNA sequence: TGTGCCTGGAGTCCCGACAGGGGCAATCAGCCCCAGCATTTT. Protein: CAWSPDRGNQPQHF.

The chain employs TRBV3-1 (or the pseudogene TRBV3-2) and TRBJ1-2; 7 nucleotides match TRBD1. The CDR3 spans 11 residues. In germline, CDR1 is LGHDT, CDR2 YNNKEL (reference sequence). Trimming at V came to 11 bases and at J to 7 bases, leaving 7 bases not matched to a gene. The CDR3 spells CAAGRGSGYTF. Written as DNA, the CDR3 is TGTGCCGCGGGCAGGGGGTCTGGCTACACCTTC.

This clone showed up just once. The chain has TRBV28 and TRBJ2-1; the D gene is possibly TRBD2 (5 bases). V lost 6 bases and J lost 2, with 11 bases in between. Germline CDR1 and CDR2: MDHEN and SYDVKM. The CDR3 covers 14 residues. The CDR3 loop reads CASSLALTYNEQFF. CDR3 coding DNA: TGTGCCAGCAGCTTAGCGCTTACCTACAATGAGCAGTTCTTC.

This chain connects TRBV7-9 to TRBJ1-2; 7 nucleotides line up with TRBD1. The CDR3 loop spans 16 amino acids. Per the germline V gene, CDR1 is SEHNR and CDR2 is FQNEAQ (reference sequence). The J segment lost 6 bases and the V segment lost 4 bases, leaving 14 bases of the junction unmatched. CDR3 nucleotide sequence: TGTGCCAGCAGCTCCCCCCCGGGACAGAAGAGGAATGGCTACACCTTC. This gives the protein CASSSPPGQKRNGYTF.

This chain links TRBV7-8 with TRBJ1-4, with 7 bases fitting TRBD1. There are 17 residues in the CDR3. With V trimmed by 1 base and J by 3 bases, 8 bases remained unmatched. From germline, CDR1 is SGHVS and CDR2 FQNEAQ. The CDR3 nucleotides are TGTGCCAGCAGCTTAGGGACCAGGGGGTTGGCTAATGAAAAACTGTTTTTT. Encoded protein: CASSLGTRGLANEKLFF.

The V call is TRBV14, the J call TRBJ2-1; tentatively, D is TRBD2 (5 bases). CDR3 length: 15 amino acids. Trimming took off 1 base at V and 7 bases at J, with 14 bases between the two ends. The V gene's germline CDR1 is SGHDN and CDR2 FVKESK. The CDR3 protein is CASSQGPAALNEQFF. In DNA form, the CDR3 reads TGTGCCAGCAGCCAAGGTCCAGCGGCCCTAAATGAGCAGTTCTTC.

The rearrangement links TRBV7-2 to TRBJ2-1, with 14 bases that match TRBD2. The CDR3 runs 19 residues. In germline, CDR1 is SGHTA, CDR2 FQGNSA. The V and J ends lost 1 base and 4 bases, in that order; junction bases with no gene match: 9. The CDR3 DNA sequence: TGTGCCAGCAGCTTAGAAGGGACTAGCGGGAGCCCCCAATACAATGAGCAGTTCTTC. It specifies CASSLEGTSGSPQYNEQFF.

The V and J genes are TRBV10-3 and TRBJ2-5; D gene uncertain. Germline V gene sequence: CDR1 ENHRY, CDR2 SYGVKD. The CDR3 has 12 amino acids. V dropped 4 bases and J dropped 9 bases, with 12 bases sitting between them. CDR3 in amino acids: CAISAPTEAQYF. The CDR3 DNA follows: TGTGCCATCAGTGCCCCGACTGAGGCCCAGTACTTC.

This clone came up once. The chain combines TRBV11-3 with TRBJ2-1; a weak D match, TRBD2 (6 bases). The V gene lost 5 bases and the J gene lost 9 bases, with 14 bases spanning the gap. The germline V gene encodes CDR1 SGHNT and CDR2 YENEEA. The CDR3 length is 13 residues. CDR3: CASSRAGRGEQFF. DNA of the CDR3: TGTGCCAGCAGCCGAGCTGGGCGGGGTGAGCAGTTCTTC.

The gene calls are TRBV30 and TRBJ2-2; D may be TRBD1 (6 bases). V lost 4 bases to trimming and J lost 4 bases, with 13 bases between them. Germline lookup yields CDR1 GTSNPN and CDR2 SVGIG (reference sequence). CDR3 size: 14 residues. CDR3 coding DNA: TGTGCCTGGATTTCAGGGGAAGTCACCGGGGAGCTGTTTTTT. Translated: CAWISGEVTGELFF.

The chain is built from TRBV7-8 and TRBJ2-7; 11 bases align to TRBD1. The J segment lost 6 bases and the V segment lost 1 base, leaving 2 bases of the junction unmatched. The V gene's germline CDR1 is SGHVS and CDR2 FQNEAQ. There are 14 residues in the CDR3. CDR3 loop: CASSLGDRGFEQYF. CDR3 in DNA: TGTGCCAGCAGCTTAGGGGACAGGGGGTTCGAGCAGTACTTC.

CDR3 in amino acids: CASSTGTYTEAFF. DNA of the CDR3: TGTGCCAGCAGCACCGGGACATACACTGAAGCTTTCTTT. The chain joins TRBV28 to TRBJ1-1; the D gene is possibly TRBD1 (6 bases). Trimming cost V 6 bases and J 3 bases, with 11 bases left between them. CDR3 length: 13 amino acids. Germline CDR1 reads MDHEN; CDR2 reads SYDVKM.

This clone was seen once. This sequence joins TRBV11-2 and TRBJ2-7, with D unresolved. The CDR3 runs 13 residues. Germline V gene data show CDR1 as SGHAT and CDR2 as FQNNGV. The V and J ends lost 0 bases and 3 bases respectively, with 6 bases between them. In DNA form, the CDR3 reads TGTGCCAGCAGCTTAGAACTTCTCTACGAGCAGTACTTC. Translated: CASSLELLYEQYF.

The chain links TRBV5-1 to TRBJ2-7, with 8 bases that match TRBD1. This CDR3 comprises 14 residues. J gave up 3 bases and V 7 bases, and 9 bases lay outside the gene matches. In germline, CDR1 is SGHRS, CDR2 YFSETQ. The CDR3 sequence: CASHPGDRGYEQYF. CDR3 in DNA: TGCGCCAGCCACCCGGGCGACAGGGGCTACGAGCAGTACTTC.

V gene TRBV7-2 combines with J gene TRBJ2-2; 8 nucleotides align to TRBD2. This CDR3 has 15 residues. V trimming: 5 bases; J trimming: 5 bases; junction bases outside the gene matches: 7. Germline V gene sequence: CDR1 SGHTA, CDR2 FQGNSA. The CDR3 DNA reads TGTGCCAGCAGCCGCACGGGACTAGTGACCGGGGAGCTGTTTTTT. It encodes CASSRTGLVTGELFF.

Written as DNA, the CDR3 is TGTGCCAGCAGTTACTCCTTGAAGAGCGGGCGAATGGATACGCAGTATTTT. Its translation is CASSYSLKSGRMDTQYF. The rearrangement links TRBV6-2 or TRBV6-3 to TRBJ2-3; possible D gene TRBD2, 6 bases. The CDR3 is 17 residues long. The germline CDR1 and CDR2 sequences are MNHEY and SVGEGT. V shed 0 bases and J shed 6 bases, with 19 bases lying between them.

This sequence joins TRBV7-9 and TRBJ1-2; 7 nucleotides align to TRBD1. V shed 5 bases, J shed 3 bases, and the junction held 21 bases outside the gene matches. CDR1 and CDR2 (germline): SEHNR, FQNEAQ (reference sequence). The CDR3 runs to 19 residues. CDR3: CASSTVAPSDRQSHYGYTF. As DNA, the CDR3 is TGTGCCAGCAGCACCGTAGCTCCCTCGGACAGGCAATCCCACTATGGCTACACCTTC.

This clone was seen at least ten times. The chain joins TRBV7-3 to TRBJ2-1; 8 bases fit TRBD2. The CDR3 contains 16 residues. Germline-derived CDR1 and CDR2 are SGHTA and FQGTGA. The V and J ends lost 5 bases and 1 base, in that order; junction bases with no gene match: 7. The CDR3 is CASSPYTSGSYNEQFF. DNA of the CDR3: TGTGCCAGCAGCCCATATACTAGCGGATCCTACAATGAGCAGTTCTTC.

This chain links TRBV18 with TRBJ2-1, with D maybe TRBD1 (5 bases). V was trimmed by 4 bases and J by 2 bases, leaving 12 bases between them. CDR1 is KGHSH and CDR2 is LQKENI in the germline V gene. This CDR3 spans 15 amino acids. Here the CDR3 reads CASSLLTGTYNEQFF. The CDR3 bases are TGTGCCAGCTCACTCCTTACAGGTACCTACAATGAGCAGTTCTTC.

The chain couples TRBV6-5 to TRBJ1-1; a possible D gene is TRBD1 (6 bases). This CDR3 spans 14 amino acids. The ends were cut back, 2 bases at V and 5 bases at J, with 12 bases in the middle. Germline lookup yields CDR1 MNHEY and CDR2 SVGAGI. The CDR3 DNA reads TGTGCCAGCAGTTACGGGGGCCGAGGGACTGAAGCTTTCTTT. As protein: CASSYGGRGTEAFF.

The chain recombines TRBV3-1 (or the pseudogene TRBV3-2) with TRBJ1-1; D is uncertain. This CDR3 spans 14 amino acids. Deletions cut 1 base from V and 8 bases from J, with 14 bases between. The germline V gene encodes CDR1 LGHDT and CDR2 YNNKEL (reference sequence). This CDR3 is CASSQVSGGVEAFF. DNA for the CDR3: TGTGCCAGCAGCCAAGTTTCGGGTGGCGTGGAAGCTTTCTTT.

This chain uses TRBV4-3 with TRBJ2-7, with D perhaps TRBD2 (5 bases). This CDR3 is 14 amino acids long. Germline CDR1 and CDR2: LGHNA and YSLEER. V was pared by 0 bases and J by 5 bases, with 11 bases between. This CDR3 is CASSQDILADEQYF. The CDR3 nucleotides are TGCGCCAGCAGCCAAGATATCCTAGCAGACGAGCAGTACTTC.